One and the same sample provided the 9 T cell receptor beta chains below, sequenced in a study of long-term antiretroviral therapy in people with HIV. Survey-level immunoSEQ v3.0 assays were run. Profiled with immunoSEQ multiplex PCR; TCRdb holds only in-frame clones, not every one. The repertoire includes fewer than 30,000 clones, 79% of them detected once, and approximately 10% sits in the top ten. This specimen was unsorted PBMCs, taken 2.1 years after starting antiretroviral therapy. These receptors came from a man aged 30 to 39 with HIV.

This clone was observed a single time. The rearrangement links TRBV7-2 to TRBJ2-7; 7 positions agree with TRBD1. The germline CDR1 and CDR2 sequences are SGHTA and FQGNSA. The V gene end was trimmed by 5 bases and the J gene end by 2 bases; junction bases not matched to a gene: 12. There are 16 residues in the CDR3. The chain's CDR3 is CASSGRQGKAPYEQYF. CDR3 coding DNA: TGTGCCAGCAGCGGCCGACAGGGAAAAGCACCCTACGAGCAGTACTTC.

This chain connects TRBV28 to TRBJ1-6, with D tentatively TRBD1 (5 bases). Germline CDR1 MDHEN, CDR2 SYDVKM. Trimming left V 6 bases short and J 2 bases short, with 5 bases between. The CDR3 sequence is 13 residues long. CDR3 in DNA: TGTGCCAGCAGGGGACCCTATAATTCACCCCTCCACTTT. Protein: CASRGPYNSPLHF.

The chain carries TRBV6-1 and TRBJ2-2; a weak D match, TRBD1 (5 bases). V lost 0 bases and J lost 6, with 14 bases in between. This CDR3 contains 16 residues. CDR1 and CDR2 (germline): MNHNS, SASEGT. The CDR3 here is CASSEALRRGSGELFF. CDR3 nucleotide sequence: TGTGCCAGCAGTGAAGCGCTTCGAAGGGGTTCCGGGGAGCTGTTTTTT.

The chain combines TRBV19 with TRBJ2-3, with 12 bases fitting TRBD2. Trimming at V came to 6 bases and at J to 3 bases, leaving 7 bases not matched to a gene. Germline-derived CDR1 and CDR2 are LNHDA and SQIVND (reference sequence). CDR3 length: 16 amino acids. The CDR3 here is CASSPATSGGTDTQYF. CDR3 nucleotide sequence: TGTGCCAGTAGCCCCGCCACTAGCGGGGGGACAGATACGCAGTATTTT.

The chain recombines TRBV20-1 with TRBJ1-2; possible D gene TRBD1, 5 bases. Trimming took 6 bases from V and 8 from J, leaving 13 bases between them. Germline values: CDR1 DFQATT, CDR2 SNEGSKA (reference sequence). This CDR3 contains 11 residues. CDR3 nucleotides: TGCAGTGCGCGGGACCCCGGGGGCTACACCTTC. Translation: CSARDPGGYTF.

The V gene is TRBV14, the J gene TRBJ2-6; D is unclear. The CDR3 spans 16 residues. The V and J ends lost 1 base and 0 bases respectively, with 7 bases between them. CDR1 is SGHDN, CDR2 FVKESK, per germline. The DNA of the CDR3 is TGTGCCAGCAGCCAAGCGGGTGACTCTGGGGCCAACGTCCTGACTTTC. Amino acid sequence: CASSQAGDSGANVLTF.

The chain employs TRBV4-1 and TRBJ2-2; D uncertain. Trimming took off 0 bases at V and 1 base at J, with 6 bases between the two ends. Germline assignment: CDR1 MGHRA and CDR2 YSYEKL. The CDR3 is made up of 15 amino acids. CDR3 loop: CASSQENKNTGELFF. The CDR3 region has the DNA TGCGCCAGCAGCCAAGAGAACAAGAACACCGGGGAGCTGTTTTTT.

The rearrangement uses TRBV9 and TRBJ2-3; 8 nucleotides match TRBD2. V dropped 1 base and J dropped 0; count of bases not matched to a gene: 7. Germline V gene sequence: CDR1 SGDLS, CDR2 YYNGEE. The CDR3 contains 17 residues. The CDR3 region has the DNA TGTGCCAGCAGCGTATCGGCTAGCGGGCCTAGCACAGATACGCAGTATTTT. Amino acids: CASSVSASGPSTDTQYF.

This clone was seen only a few times. The junction does not match germline at one end; this may be a read error. This sequence joins TRBV2 and TRBJ1-2, with a tentative D call TRBD1 (6 bases). The CDR3 extends over 11 amino acids. Looked up from germline, CDR1 is SNHLY and CDR2 is FYNNEI. The CDR3 reads CASRIRGGYTF. Written as DNA, the CDR3 is TGTGCTAGCAGAATCAGGGGTGGCTACACCTTC. The full variable domain, in which reference TRBV2 and TRBJ1-2 provide the parts outside the CDR3, is EPEVTQTPSHQVTQMGQEVILRCVPISNHLYFYWYRQILGQKVEFLVSFYNNEISEKSEIFDDQFSVERPDGSNFTLKIRSTKLEDSAMYFCASRIRGGYTFGSGTRLTVV.